These T cell receptor beta chains were read from a single sample in a study of T-cell memory formation after mild COVID-19. TCRdb ran MiXCR on the 5' RACE reads and lists one entry per CDR3 protein. Found here are 550,000 to 600,000 distinct CDR3 sequences, less than 25% of them singletons; the top ten hold under 8.5%. Sequenced input: PBMCs or a T cell subset sorted from them (not recorded which). Every receptor here comes from an adult woman who had mild COVID-19 (a few samples of this study predate the infection). Cell type and time point are not known. Both conserved end residues are trimmed from each CDR3. The order of the fields is J gene, V gene, CDR3 protein.

TRBJ1-4	TRBV6-5	ASSPVTGVNEKLF
TRBJ1-5	TRBV7-2	ASSSPVTLYNQPQH
TRBJ1-2	TRBV28	ASSPVGQGRDYGYT
TRBJ1-1	TRBV3-1	ASSQGWTGGNTEAF
TRBJ1-2	TRBV13	ASIRGQGFFGNYGYT
TRBJ2-7	TRBV12-3/TRBV12-4	ASTALGRSYEQY
TRBJ1-3	TRBV19	ASSIQGLSTSGNTIY
TRBJ2-2	TRBV5-6	ASSFRKLTGGELF
TRBJ2-2	TRBV7-9	ASSLGTSWTGELF
TRBJ2-3	TRBV5-1	ASSLGSAGARTDTQY
TRBJ2-3	TRBV18	ASSRDGETDTQY
TRBJ1-5	TRBV27	ASSPNGQEFYQPQH
TRBJ1-2	TRBV20-1	SAPTGVNYGYT
TRBJ2-3	TRBV20-1	RADRGPIQYTDTQY
TRBJ2-7	TRBV2	ASTEGLAGDRSYEQY
TRBJ2-7	TRBV18	ASPKFPSGNRVGEQY